Listed below are T cell receptor beta chains from one sample, sequenced in a study of blood T cell repertoires in COVID-19. The assay was immunoSEQ multiplex PCR, and TCRdb's table has in-frame clones only and misses some. The table has roughly 90,000 clones, roughly 89% seen once. The sequenced sample consisted of peripheral blood. The source is an elderly woman with active COVID-19. Both conserved end residues are part of each CDR3. D genes are given only for firm matches. Clone sizes are given selectively: once, few, many, or a class where the clone is expanded.

j_gene,v_gene,d_gene,abundance,CDR3aa,CDR3nt
TRBJ2-7,TRBV21-1,NA,few,CASSVGTHSYEQYF,TGTGCCAGCAGCGTCGGGACACATTCCTACGAGCAGTACTTC
TRBJ2-7,TRBV28,NA,NA,CASSLSNILYEQYF,TGTGCCAGCAGTTTGTCCAACATCTTATACGAGCAGTACTTC
TRBJ2-4,TRBV10-1,TRBD1,NA,CASSESGTGWVAKNIQYF,TGCGCCAGCAGTGAGTCCGGGACAGGGTGGGTAGCCAAAAACATTCAGTACTTC
TRBJ1-1,TRBV11-2,NA,NA,CASRFWGRMNTEAFF,TGTGCCAGCAGGTTCTGGGGCAGGATGAACACTGAAGCTTTCTTT
TRBJ2-2,TRBV3-1/TRBV3-2,TRBD2,many,CASSHERDPTGELFF,TGTGCCAGCAGCCATGAGCGGGACCCGACCGGGGAGCTGTTTTTT
TRBJ1-5,TRBV19,TRBD1,NA,CASSRDRFGGTQHF,TGTGCCAGTAGCCGGGACAGGTTCGGTGGGACCCAGCATTTT
TRBJ2-5,TRBV9,NA,NA,CASSVEGETQYF,TGTGCCAGCAGCGTAGAGGGGGAGACCCAGTACTTC
TRBJ1-4,TRBV14,TRBD1,NA,CASSPWDRGDEKLFF,TGTGCCAGCAGCCCGTGGGACAGGGGGGATGAAAAACTGTTTTTT
TRBJ1-3,TRBV19,TRBD1,NA,CASSSGTGRSGNTIYF,TGTGCCAGTAGTTCGGGGACAGGCCGCTCTGGAAACACCATATATTTT
TRBJ1-1,TRBV30,NA,NA,CARRGPSTGGEAFF,TGTGCCAGGAGGGGCCCATCGACAGGCGGTGAAGCTTTCTTT
TRBJ2-1,TRBV2,NA,NA,CASTQGRYNEQFF,TGTGCCAGCACTCAGGGTCGCTACAATGAGCAGTTCTTC
TRBJ1-1,TRBV30,NA,NA,CAWSPSPATEAFF,TGTGCCTGGAGTCCCTCCCCTGCGACTGAAGCTTTCTTT
TRBJ2-1,TRBV5-5,NA,NA,CASSQAKGYNEQFF,TGTGCCAGCAGCCAGGCGAAAGGCTACAATGAGCAGTTCTTC
TRBJ2-1,TRBV7-6,TRBD1,NA,CASSSRTGTSNEQFF,TGTGCCAGCAGCTCTAGGACAGGTACGAGTAATGAGCAGTTCTTC
TRBJ2-3,TRBV28,NA,once,CASSRDGEITDTQYF,TGTGCCAGCAGCCGCGACGGGGAGATCACAGATACGCAGTATTTT
TRBJ2-7,TRBV11-3,TRBD1,NA,CASSRGQAYEQYF,TGTGCCAGCAGCCGAGGACAGGCCTACGAGCAGTACTTC
TRBJ2-4,TRBV6-2/TRBV6-3,NA,NA,CASSSGGPLAKNIQYF,TGTGCCAGCAGTTCTGGCGGGCCCTTGGCCAAAAACATTCAGTACTTC
TRBJ1-5,TRBV5-1,TRBD1,NA,CASSAIQGEKPQHF,TGCGCCAGCAGCGCAATACAGGGGGAAAAGCCCCAGCATTTT
TRBJ2-2,TRBV3-1/TRBV3-2,TRBD2,NA,CASSQDWGGNTGELFF,TGTGCCAGCAGCCAAGATTGGGGGGGGAACACCGGGGAGCTGTTTTTT
TRBJ2-5,TRBV5-6,TRBD1,NA,CASSSGQGRPPAQYF,TGTGCCAGCAGCTCCGGACAGGGACGCCCGCCGGCCCAGTACTTC
TRBJ1-5,TRBV15,NA,NA,CATSRDREDNQPQHF,TGTGCCACCAGCAGAGATCGGGAGGACAATCAGCCCCAGCATTTT
TRBJ1-6,TRBV7-8,TRBD1,few,CASSRGGQGDGNSPLHF,TGTGCCAGCAGCAGGGGGGGACAGGGGGACGGGAATTCACCCCTCCACTTT